This entry features one TCR beta chain sequence. The entry originates in a study of blood T cell repertoires in COVID-19. About the research overall: Acute and convalescent COVID-19 specimens originated in the United States, Italy and Spain.

The V gene's germline CDR1 is LNHDA and CDR2 SQIVND (reference sequence). This CDR3 contains 17 residues. Trimming took 1 base from V and 9 from J; bases not matched to a gene: 8. Here immunoSEQ multiplex PCR was the method, and the copy in TCRdb shows in-frame clones only, minus some. The top ten hold roughly a fifth of the sample, which has 150,000 to 200,000 clones, about 86% seen once. Sequences were obtained from peripheral blood. The TCR was taken from a woman of 80 years or more with acute or convalescent COVID-19. This chain joins TRBV19 and TRBJ2-1, with 14 nucleotides matching TRBD2. Written as DNA, the CDR3 is TGTGCCAGTAGTATAGGTGCCGGGACTAGCGGGAGCCGTGAGCAGTTCTTC. Protein: CASSIGAGTSGSREQFF.